The clone carrying this T cell receptor (beta chain) was seen a handful of times. TCRdb ran MiXCR on the 5' RACE reads and lists one entry per CDR3 protein. The sample lists tens of thousands of distinct CDR3 sequences, more than 7% occurring once. These data come from a study of T-cell memory formation after mild COVID-19. The sample was PBMCs or a T cell subset sorted from them (not recorded which). This sequence was found in a man aged 18-30 years who had mild COVID-19 (a few samples of this study predate the infection). Cell type and time point are not known.

The CDR3 bases are TGTGCCAGCAGCCCGGGGGTCGGGGGAAATGAAAAACTGTTTTTT. Translated, it gives CASSPGVGGNEKLFF. The chain recombines TRBV7-6 with TRBJ1-4, with a tentative D call TRBD1 (5 bases). The germline gives CDR1 SGHVS, CDR2 FNYEAQ. V was clipped by 5 bases and J by 5 bases, with 15 bases between them. This CDR3 is built from 15 residues.